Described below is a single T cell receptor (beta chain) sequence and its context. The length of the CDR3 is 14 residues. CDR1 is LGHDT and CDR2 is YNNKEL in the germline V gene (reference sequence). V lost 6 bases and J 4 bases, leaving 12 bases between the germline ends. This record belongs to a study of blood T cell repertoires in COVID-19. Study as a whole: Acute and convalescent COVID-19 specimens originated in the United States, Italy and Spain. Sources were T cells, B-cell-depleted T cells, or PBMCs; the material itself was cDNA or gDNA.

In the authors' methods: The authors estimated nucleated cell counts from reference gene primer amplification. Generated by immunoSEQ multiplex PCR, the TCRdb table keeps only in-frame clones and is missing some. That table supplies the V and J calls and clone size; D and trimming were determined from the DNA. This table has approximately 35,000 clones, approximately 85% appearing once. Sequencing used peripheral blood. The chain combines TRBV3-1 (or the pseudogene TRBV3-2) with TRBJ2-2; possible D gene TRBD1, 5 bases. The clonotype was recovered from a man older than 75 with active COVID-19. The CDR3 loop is CASSHAGFTGELFF. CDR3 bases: TGTGCCAGCAGTCATGCAGGGTTCACCGGGGAGCTGTTTTTT.